Sequencing of this TCR beta chain was carried out in a study of T cell clones after liver transplantation. At the level of the study: In this trial, immunosuppression withdrawal was attempted within 2 years of liver transplant.

To note about this clone: Its antigen is unknown.

Some clones are missing from TCRdb's copy, which holds only in-frame ones; the method was immunoSEQ multiplex PCR. The table has approximately 51,000 clones, roughly nine tenths seen once; the top ten hold about 15%. Study results and limitations: These preliminary findings come from unstandardized post-transplant sampling times. A larger donor-reactive than third-party decline suggested partial antigen-specific deletion.

Between the trimmed V and J ends, which lost 3 bases and 4 bases, there was a span of 16 bases. The CDR3 has 16 amino acids. CDR1 and CDR2 from the germline V gene are SGDLS and YYNGEE. This TCR was recovered from a human patient who received a liver transplant. A subset of T cells may come from the graft donor. The chain uses TRBV9 and TRBJ1-4, with D possibly TRBD1 on 5 matching bases. Specimen: CD8+ T cells from blood, collected 12 months after liver transplant. The CDR3 sequence is CASSDPKGRLNEKLFF. The CDR3 DNA follows: TGTGCCAGCAGCGACCCCAAGGGACGGCTTAATGAAAAACTGTTTTTT.